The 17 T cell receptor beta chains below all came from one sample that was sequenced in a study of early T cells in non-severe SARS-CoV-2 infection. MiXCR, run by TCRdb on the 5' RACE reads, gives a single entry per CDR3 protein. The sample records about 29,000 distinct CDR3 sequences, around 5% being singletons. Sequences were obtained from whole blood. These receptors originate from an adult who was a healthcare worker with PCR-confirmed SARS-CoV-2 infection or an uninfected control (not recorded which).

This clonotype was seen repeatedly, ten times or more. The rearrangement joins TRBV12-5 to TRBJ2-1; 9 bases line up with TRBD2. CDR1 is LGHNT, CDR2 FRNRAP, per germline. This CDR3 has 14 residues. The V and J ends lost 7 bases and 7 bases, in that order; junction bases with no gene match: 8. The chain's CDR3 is CASAKAGGGNEQFF. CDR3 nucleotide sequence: TGTGCTAGTGCCAAAGCGGGGGGAGGAAATGAGCAGTTCTTC.

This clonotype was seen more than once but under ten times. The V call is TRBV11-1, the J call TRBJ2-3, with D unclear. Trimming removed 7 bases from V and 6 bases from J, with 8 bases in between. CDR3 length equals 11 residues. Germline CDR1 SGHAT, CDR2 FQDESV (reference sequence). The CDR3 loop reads CASTAADTQYF. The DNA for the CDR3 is TGTGCCAGCACCGCGGCGGATACGCAGTATTTT.

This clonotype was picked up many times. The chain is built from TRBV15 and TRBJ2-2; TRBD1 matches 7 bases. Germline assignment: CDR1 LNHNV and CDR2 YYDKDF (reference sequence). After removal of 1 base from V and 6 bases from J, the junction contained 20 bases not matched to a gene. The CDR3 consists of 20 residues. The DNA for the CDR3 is TGTGCCACCAGCAGAGTAGTCGCTTGGGACAGAGCAAAGGTCCCCGGGGAGCTGTTTTTT. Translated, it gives CATSRVVAWDRAKVPGELFF.

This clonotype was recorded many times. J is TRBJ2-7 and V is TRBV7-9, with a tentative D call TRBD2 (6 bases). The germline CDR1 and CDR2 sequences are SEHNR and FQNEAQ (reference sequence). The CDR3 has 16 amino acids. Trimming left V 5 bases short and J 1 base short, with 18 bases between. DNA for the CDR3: TGTGCCAGCAGCCCCCGGGGCCTGGAGGGATCCTACGAGCAGTACTTC. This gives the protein CASSPRGLEGSYEQYF.

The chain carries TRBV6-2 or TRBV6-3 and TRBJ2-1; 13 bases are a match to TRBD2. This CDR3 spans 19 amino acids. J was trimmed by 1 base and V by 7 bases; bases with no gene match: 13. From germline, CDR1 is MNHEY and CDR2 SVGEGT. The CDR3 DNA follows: TGTGCCAGCACCTTACACGGACTAGCGGGAGTAGGTTCCTACAATGAGCAGTTCTTC. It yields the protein CASTLHGLAGVGSYNEQFF.

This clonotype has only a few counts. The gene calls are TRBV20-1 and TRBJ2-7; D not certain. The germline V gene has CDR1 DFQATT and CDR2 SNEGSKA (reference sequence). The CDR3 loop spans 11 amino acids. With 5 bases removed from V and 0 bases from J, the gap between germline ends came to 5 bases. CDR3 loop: CSALSSYEQYF. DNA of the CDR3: TGCAGTGCTCTCAGCTCCTACGAGCAGTACTTC.

The CDR3 loop is CASSPTEETQYF. Here the CDR3 DNA reads TGTGCCAGCTCACCAACAGAAGAGACCCAGTACTTC. The V and J genes are TRBV18 and TRBJ2-5, with D unclear. The CDR3 spans 12 residues. The germline CDR1 and CDR2 sequences are KGHSH and LQKENI. Trimming left V 2 bases short and J 3 bases short, with 4 bases between. The variable domain in full, completed from reference TRBV18 and TRBJ2-5, reads NAGVMQNPRHLVRRRGQEARLRCSPMKGHSHVYWYRQLPEEGLKFMVYLQKENIIDESGMPKERFSAEFPKEGPSILRIQQVVRGDSAAYFCASSPTEETQYFGPGTRLLVL.

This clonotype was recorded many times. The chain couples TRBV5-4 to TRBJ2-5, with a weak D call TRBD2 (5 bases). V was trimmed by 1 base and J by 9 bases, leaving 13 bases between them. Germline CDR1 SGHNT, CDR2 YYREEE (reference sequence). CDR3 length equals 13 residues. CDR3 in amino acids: CASSLRRLGAQYF. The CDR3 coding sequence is TGTGCCAGCAGCTTGCGGCGGCTCGGGGCCCAGTACTTC.

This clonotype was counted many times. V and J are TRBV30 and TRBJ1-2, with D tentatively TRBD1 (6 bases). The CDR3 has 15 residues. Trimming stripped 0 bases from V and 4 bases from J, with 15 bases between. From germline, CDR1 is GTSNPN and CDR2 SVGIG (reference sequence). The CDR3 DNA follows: TGTGCCTGGAGTGTAACGGGGGGCGCAGTCTATGGCTACACCTTC. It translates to CAWSVTGGAVYGYTF.

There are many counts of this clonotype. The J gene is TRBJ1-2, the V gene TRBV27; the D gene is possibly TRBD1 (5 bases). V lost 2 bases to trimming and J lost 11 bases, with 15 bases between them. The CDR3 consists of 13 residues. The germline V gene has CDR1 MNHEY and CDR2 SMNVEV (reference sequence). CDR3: CASSLTSGTQYTF. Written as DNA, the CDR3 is TGTGCCAGCAGTTTAACGAGTGGGACCCAGTACACCTTC.

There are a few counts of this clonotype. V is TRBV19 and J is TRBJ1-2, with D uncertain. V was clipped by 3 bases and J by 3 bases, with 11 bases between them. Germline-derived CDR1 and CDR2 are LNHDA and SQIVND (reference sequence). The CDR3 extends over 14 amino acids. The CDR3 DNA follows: TGTGCCAGTAGTATGGGAGGGAACGACTATGGCTACACCTTC. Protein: CASSMGGNDYGYTF. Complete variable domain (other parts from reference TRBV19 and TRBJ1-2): DGGITQSPKYLFRKEGQNVTLSCEQNLNHDAMYWYRQDPGQGLRLIYYSQIVNDFQKGDIAEGYSVSREKKESFPLTVTSAQKNPTAFYLCASSMGGNDYGYTFGSGTRLTVV.

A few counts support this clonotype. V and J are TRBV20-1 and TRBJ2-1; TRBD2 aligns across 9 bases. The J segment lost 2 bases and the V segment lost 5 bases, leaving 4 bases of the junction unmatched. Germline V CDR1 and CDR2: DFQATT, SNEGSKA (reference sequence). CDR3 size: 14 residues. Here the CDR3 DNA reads TGCAGTGCTGCTGCGGGGGGGGCCTACAATGAGCAGTTCTTC. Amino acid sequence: CSAAAGGAYNEQFF.

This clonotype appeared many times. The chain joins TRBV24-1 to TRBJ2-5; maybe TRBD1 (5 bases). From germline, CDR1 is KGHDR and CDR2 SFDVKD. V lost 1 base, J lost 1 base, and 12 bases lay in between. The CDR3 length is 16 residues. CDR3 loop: CATSDFARGGQETQYF. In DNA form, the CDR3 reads TGTGCCACCAGTGATTTCGCTAGGGGCGGCCAAGAGACCCAGTACTTC.

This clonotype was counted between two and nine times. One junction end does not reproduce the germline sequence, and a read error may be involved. CDR3 nucleotide sequence: TGTGCCAGCAGCAGGGACAGCTACGATGAGCAGTTCTTC. Its protein is CASSRDSYDEQFF. This chain connects TRBV7-9 to TRBJ2-1; TRBD1 agrees at 7 bases. CDR3 length equals 13 residues. Germline values: CDR1 SEHNR, CDR2 FQNEAQ (reference sequence).

The CDR3 nucleotides read TGTGCCTGGAACCGACTAGCGGGGGGCCACGCCGGGGAGCTGTTTTTT. Translating gives CAWNRLAGGHAGELFF. The chain is built from TRBV30 and TRBJ2-2; 13 bases are a match to TRBD2. The CDR3 totals 16 residues. Trimming at V came to 4 bases and at J to 6 bases, leaving 8 bases not matched to a gene. Germline CDR1 reads GTSNPN; CDR2 reads SVGIG (reference sequence).

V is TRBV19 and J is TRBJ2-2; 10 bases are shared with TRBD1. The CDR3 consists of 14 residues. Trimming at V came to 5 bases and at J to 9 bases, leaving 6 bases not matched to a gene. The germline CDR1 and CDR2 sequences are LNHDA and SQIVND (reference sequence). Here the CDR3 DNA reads TGTGCCAGTAGTTCGGACAGGGGGAATAGGGAGCTGTTTTTT. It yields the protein CASSSDRGNRELFF.

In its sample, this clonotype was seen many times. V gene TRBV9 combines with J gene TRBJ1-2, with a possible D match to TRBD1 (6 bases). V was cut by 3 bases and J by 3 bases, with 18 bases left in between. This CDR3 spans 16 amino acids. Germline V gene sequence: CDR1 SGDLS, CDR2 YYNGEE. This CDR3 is CASSEPARGLDYGYTF. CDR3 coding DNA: TGTGCCAGCAGCGAGCCAGCACGGGGGCTTGACTATGGCTACACCTTC. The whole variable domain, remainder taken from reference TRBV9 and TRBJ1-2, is DSGVTQTPKHLITATGQRVTLRCSPRSGDLSVYWYQQSLDQGLQFLIQYYNGEERAKGNILERFSAQQFPDLHSELNLSSLELGDSALYFCASSEPARGLDYGYTFGSGTRLTVV.